This record covers a single TCR beta chain. Donors were drawn from the roughly 120-subject validation cohort, separate from the approximately 680-subject first cohort. The sample belongs to a study of cytomegalovirus exposure and HLA in healthy donors. TCRdb's copy holds only in-frame clones and misses some; the assay was immunoSEQ multiplex PCR. The sample carries 150,000 to 160,000 clones, 65% to 90% recorded once. Sequencing used PBMCs. The sequence derives from a man aged 18 to 29 in good health and CMV-seropositive.

The CDR3 DNA reads as TGTGCCAGCAGCTTAGGCGGGACAGGGATCTCCTACGAGCAGTACTTC. As protein: CASSLGGTGISYEQYF. The rearrangement joins TRBV7-2 to TRBJ2-7, with TRBD1 matching over 9 bases. The CDR3 totals 16 residues. The ends lost 1 base at V and 0 bases at J; junction bases unmatched: 4. Germline CDR1 reads SGHTA; CDR2 reads FQGNSA.